These 21 T cell receptor beta chains originate from one sample sequenced in a study of T-cell memory formation after mild COVID-19. MiXCR, applied by TCRdb to the 5' RACE reads, yields one record per CDR3 protein. This sample carries hundreds of thousands of distinct CDR3 sequences, about 17% of them seen once, and the ten largest clones take approximately 3.5%. Specimen: PBMCs or a T cell subset sorted from them (not recorded which). Receptor source: a man between 18 and 35 years old who had mild COVID-19 (a few samples of this study predate the infection). Cell type and time point are not known.

V gene TRBV5-1 combines with J gene TRBJ1-2; 7 bases fit TRBD1. Germline V gives CDR1 SGHRS, CDR2 YFSETQ. There are 15 residues in the CDR3. V shed 5 bases, J shed 6 bases, and the junction held 13 bases outside the gene matches. CDR3 sequence (DNA): TGCGCCAGCAGTTTGACGACAGGGAGCAACCATGGCTACACCTTC. Residues: CASSLTTGSNHGYTF. The whole variable domain, remainder taken from reference TRBV5-1 and TRBJ1-2, is KAGVTQTPRYLIKTRGQQVTLSCSPISGHRSVSWYQQTPGQGLQFLFEYFSETQRNKGNFPGRFSGRQFSNSRSEMNVSTLELGDSALYLCASSLTTGSNHGYTFGSGTRLTVV.

The chain has TRBV5-6 and TRBJ2-1; 9 nucleotides match TRBD1. V lost 6 bases and J lost 7; bases outside the gene matches: 11. The germline CDR1 and CDR2 sequences are SGHDT and YYEEEE. This CDR3 is built from 15 residues. DNA for the CDR3: TGTGCCAGCATCCCCCTGGACAGGGGAGTGAATGAGCAGTTCTTC. As protein: CASIPLDRGVNEQFF.

The chain recombines TRBV18 with TRBJ2-7, with a possible D match to TRBD2 (6 bases). V was cut by 3 bases and J by 2 bases, with 11 bases left in between. There are 14 residues in the CDR3. The V gene's germline CDR1 is KGHSH and CDR2 LQKENI. CDR3 nucleotide sequence: TGTGCCAGCTCACCGTTGGGGGGTCCCTACGAGCAGTACGTC. Translating it yields CASSPLGGPYEQYV.

This chain links TRBV28 with TRBJ1-2; possible D gene TRBD1, 6 bases. Germline loops: CDR1 MDHEN, CDR2 SYDVKM. Trimming cost V 7 bases and J 4 bases, with 22 bases left between them. The CDR3 sequence is 16 residues long. Here the CDR3 DNA reads TGTGCCAGCATTACTAGGGGGGGGATGGAGGGCTATGGCTACACCTTC. Translating gives CASITRGGMEGYGYTF.

This clonotype was observed a few times. The chain combines TRBV29-1 with TRBJ2-7, with D possibly being TRBD1 or TRBD2 (5 bases each). V lost 6 bases to trimming and J lost 5 bases, with 14 bases between them. In germline, CDR1 is SQVTM, CDR2 ANQGSEA. The CDR3 runs 12 residues. Here the CDR3 reads CSVSRDGDEQYF. CDR3 DNA: TGCAGCGTCTCCCGGGACGGGGACGAGCAGTACTTC.

The V call is TRBV7-2, the J call TRBJ1-5; D may be TRBD1 (5 bases). This CDR3 spans 13 amino acids. Germline assignment: CDR1 SGHTA and CDR2 FQGNSA. V was cut by 7 bases and J by 6 bases, with 13 bases left in between. For the CDR3, the DNA is TGTGCCAGCACCGGGACCTTCGGTCAGCCCCAGCATTTT. Translating it yields CASTGTFGQPQHF. Complete variable domain (other parts from reference TRBV7-2 and TRBJ1-5): GAGVSQSPSNKVTEKGKDVELRCDPISGHTALYWYRQSLGQGLEFLIYFQGNSAPDKSGLPSDRFSAERTGGSVSTLTIQRTQQEDSAVYLCASTGTFGQPQHFGDGTRLSIL.

This chain links TRBV4-1 with TRBJ1-2; 7 nucleotides agree with TRBD1. This CDR3 spans 15 amino acids. V shed 0 bases and J 2 bases; nucleotides not matched to a gene: 3. The V gene's germline CDR1 is MGHRA and CDR2 YSYEKL. The CDR3 is CASSQDQGQNYGYTF. The CDR3 region has the DNA TGCGCCAGCAGCCAAGATCAGGGACAGAACTATGGCTACACCTTC.

The chain couples TRBV24-1 to TRBJ2-3; the match to TRBD1 covers 10 bases. This CDR3 region has 14 residues. Looked up from germline, CDR1 is KGHDR and CDR2 is SFDVKD. With V trimmed by 5 bases and J by 3 bases, 1 base remained unmatched. The CDR3 sequence: CATSAGQGTDTQYF. In DNA, the CDR3 is TGTGCCACCAGTGCGGGACAGGGGACAGATACGCAGTATTTT.

The V and J genes are TRBV19 and TRBJ1-5, with TRBD1 matching over 8 bases. CDR3 size: 15 residues. Per germline, CDR1 LNHDA and CDR2 SQIVND (reference sequence). With V trimmed by 7 bases and J by 4 bases, 9 bases remained unmatched. CDR3 amino acids: CASNPPGQGNQPQHF. In nucleotides, the CDR3 is TGTGCCAGTAACCCTCCCGGACAGGGAAATCAGCCCCAGCATTTT.

V usage is TRBV11-2 and J usage is TRBJ1-1; no clear D gene. Looked up from germline, CDR1 is SGHAT and CDR2 is FQNNGV. Trimming pared 2 bases from V and 3 bases from J, leaving 7 bases between. There are 13 residues in the CDR3. The CDR3 DNA reads TGTGCCAGCAGCTTACAGGACTACACTGAAGCTTTCTTT. It specifies CASSLQDYTEAFF. The whole variable domain, filled in from reference TRBV11-2 and TRBJ1-1, reads EAGVAQSPRYKIIEKRQSVAFWCNPISGHATLYWYQQILGQGPKLLIQFQNNGVVDDSQLPKDRFSAERLKGVDSTLKIQPAKLEDSAVYLCASSLQDYTEAFFGQGTRLTVV.

This chain uses TRBV12-3 or TRBV12-4 with TRBJ2-1; possibly TRBD2 for D (6 bases). The CDR3 consists of 15 residues. V gave up 2 bases and J gave up 4 bases, with 12 bases separating them. CDR3 in amino acids: CASSLRLARYNEQFF. The CDR3, as DNA: TGTGCCAGCAGTTTACGGCTAGCGCGTTACAATGAGCAGTTCTTC.

This clonotype showed up just a few times. The chain recombines TRBV10-3 with TRBJ1-6, with TRBD1 matching over 8 bases. The germline gives CDR1 ENHRY, CDR2 SYGVKD. V was clipped by 6 bases and J by 7 bases; unmatched bases: 8. CDR3 size: 15 residues. The CDR3 region is CAISDSTGANSPLHF. In nucleotides, the CDR3 is TGTGCCATCAGCGATTCGACAGGGGCGAATTCACCCCTCCACTTT.

This sequence joins TRBV30 and TRBJ2-1, with a weak D call TRBD2 (5 bases). CDR1 is GTSNPN, CDR2 SVGIG, per germline (reference sequence). Trimming cost V 2 bases and J 8 bases, with 7 bases left between them. There are 11 residues in the CDR3. CDR3 DNA: TGTGCCTGGAGTCGGGGTTATGAGCAGTTCTTC. Translated: CAWSRGYEQFF.

The genes are TRBV5-1 and TRBJ2-3; D possibly uses TRBD1 or TRBD2 (5 bases each). This CDR3 region has 14 residues. The V and J ends lost 4 bases and 2 bases respectively, with 11 bases between them. From germline, CDR1 is SGHRS and CDR2 YFSETQ. This CDR3 is CASSGTGYTDTQYF. The DNA of the CDR3 is TGCGCCAGCAGCGGGACGGGGTACACAGATACGCAGTATTTT.

This chain joins TRBV7-8 and TRBJ2-5; 12 bases agree with TRBD2. V shed 5 bases, J shed 6 bases, and the junction held 16 bases outside the gene matches. Germline CDR1 SGHVS, CDR2 FQNEAQ. The CDR3 runs to 18 residues. The CDR3 reads CASSQKPSGGASAKTQYF. CDR3 sequence (DNA): TGTGCCAGCAGCCAGAAGCCTAGCGGGGGGGCATCAGCAAAGACCCAGTACTTC.

J is TRBJ2-5 and V is TRBV18, with 9 bases lining up with TRBD2. The CDR3 totals 15 residues. The V and J ends lost 3 bases and 1 base, in that order; junction bases with no gene match: 3. Germline CDR1 KGHSH, CDR2 LQKENI. CDR3 sequence (DNA): TGTGCCAGCTCACCGGTGCGGGGGGGCCAAGAGACCCAGTACTTC. This gives the protein CASSPVRGGQETQYF.

The V and J genes are TRBV5-1 and TRBJ2-5, with 10 nucleotides matching TRBD1. Losses at the gene ends were 4 bases for V and 3 bases for J; bases not matched to a gene: 9. Germline values: CDR1 SGHRS, CDR2 YFSETQ. The CDR3 is 16 residues long. The CDR3 loop is CASSPRQGANEETQYF. CDR3 DNA: TGCGCCAGCAGCCCGCGACAGGGGGCGAACGAAGAGACCCAGTACTTC.

The CDR3 DNA sequence: TGCAGTGCTATGGGACAGTACAATGAGCAGTTCTTC. Its protein product is CSAMGQYNEQFF. V gene TRBV20-1 combines with J gene TRBJ2-1; 7 nucleotides align to TRBD1. Germline loops: CDR1 DFQATT, CDR2 SNEGSKA (reference sequence). V dropped 4 bases and J dropped 4; count of bases not matched to a gene: 1. CDR3 length: 12 residues.

The chain has TRBV7-2 and TRBJ2-5; 8 bases fit TRBD2. The germline V gene encodes CDR1 SGHTA and CDR2 FQGNSA. The V gene end was trimmed by 0 bases and the J gene end by 2 bases; junction bases not matched to a gene: 5. The CDR3 runs to 16 residues. CDR3 in DNA: TGTGCCAGCAGCTTAGCCACTGGCGGGGGGCAAGAGACCCAGTACTTC. Its translation: CASSLATGGGQETQYF.

A few counts support this clonotype. The J gene is TRBJ1-6, the V gene TRBV4-3, with D perhaps TRBD1 (6 bases). There are 17 residues in the CDR3. V lost 1 base and J lost 5, with 15 bases in between. The germline CDR1 and CDR2 sequences are LGHNA and YSLEER. This CDR3 is CASSQVVGGPDNSPLHF. CDR3 nucleotides: TGCGCCAGCAGCCAAGTAGTGGGGGGCCCCGATAATTCACCCCTCCACTTT.

This clonotype was observed a few times. This chain links TRBV4-3 with TRBJ2-7; D may be TRBD1 or TRBD2 (5 bases each). Germline V gene data show CDR1 as LGHNA and CDR2 as YSLEER. There are 16 residues in the CDR3. Trimming pared 4 bases from V and 5 bases from J, leaving 21 bases between. CDR3 sequence (DNA): TGCGCCAGCAGCCCCGGCAGAGGGAAGGGGTCGAACGAGCAGTACTTC. Translating it yields CASSPGRGKGSNEQYF.